The 14 T cell receptor beta chains given below trace back to one sample, sequenced in a study of blood T cell repertoires in COVID-19. The method was immunoSEQ multiplex PCR; TCRdb's version includes in-frame clones alone and lacks a portion of them. Here the sample spans 79,000 or so clones, 70% to 90% being singletons. Sequences were obtained from peripheral blood. These receptors all stem from a human donor in a cohort sampled during active COVID-19.

The J gene is TRBJ1-4, the V gene TRBV10-3, with TRBD1 as a possible D gene (6 bases). Germline lookup yields CDR1 ENHRY and CDR2 SYGVKD. With 8 bases removed from V and 7 bases from J, the gap between germline ends came to 14 bases. This CDR3 has 13 amino acids. CDR3 amino acids: CAISGVDGEKLFF. CDR3 in DNA: TGTGCCATCTCAGGGGTTGACGGTGAAAAACTGTTTTTT.

The chain combines TRBV3-1 (or the pseudogene TRBV3-2) with TRBJ2-7; 7 positions agree with TRBD2. The CDR3 spans 14 residues. Germline V gene data show CDR1 as LGHDT and CDR2 as YNNKEL (reference sequence). V was pared by 1 base and J by 1 base, with 1 base of the junction left unmatched. The CDR3 loop is CASSQGEGSYEQYF. As DNA, the CDR3 is TGTGCCAGCAGCCAAGGGGAGGGATCCTACGAGCAGTACTTC.

The rearrangement joins TRBV28 to TRBJ2-1, with 7 bases lining up with TRBD1. Germline V gene data show CDR1 as MDHEN and CDR2 as SYDVKM. CDR3 length: 14 residues. With V trimmed by 6 bases and J by 4 bases, 6 bases remained unmatched. The CDR3: CASRIGTEYNEQFF. CDR3 DNA: TGTGCCAGCAGGATTGGGACAGAGTACAATGAGCAGTTCTTC.

This chain's CDR3 is CASSYSQSTDTQYF. The DNA for the CDR3 is TGTGCCAGCAGTTACTCACAGAGCACAGATACGCAGTATTTT. V gene TRBV6-5 combines with J gene TRBJ2-3, with unresolved D. The CDR3 has 14 amino acids. V was shortened by 0 bases and J by 0 bases, with 4 bases between the two germline ends. The V gene's germline CDR1 is MNHEY and CDR2 SVGAGI.

The rearrangement uses TRBV30 and TRBJ2-1; 8 nucleotides match TRBD2. CDR3 size: 14 residues. Germline V lookup: CDR1 GTSNPN, CDR2 SVGIG (reference sequence). V trimming: 6 bases; J trimming: 3 bases; junction bases outside the gene matches: 7. The CDR3 nucleotides read TGTGCCTGCCCACCCGGGAGGGGCTACAATGAGCAGTTCTTC. Amino acids: CACPPGRGYNEQFF.

This chain links TRBV24-1 with TRBJ2-1, with 10 positions matching TRBD2. Losses at the gene ends were 4 bases for V and 4 bases for J; bases not matched to a gene: 6. Germline CDR1 KGHDR, CDR2 SFDVKD. The length of the CDR3 is 16 residues. The CDR3 sequence is CATSDDGLAVYNEQFF. The CDR3 DNA reads TGTGCCACCAGTGACGACGGACTAGCGGTGTACAATGAGCAGTTCTTC.

This chain links TRBV2 with TRBJ2-1; 7 nucleotides agree with TRBD1. This CDR3 has 16 residues. From germline, CDR1 is SNHLY and CDR2 FYNNEI. Trimming at V came to 5 bases and at J to 7 bases, leaving 14 bases not matched to a gene. CDR3 in amino acids: CASSNRQGPILNEQFF. The DNA for the CDR3 is TGTGCCAGCAGTAACAGACAGGGCCCGATTTTGAATGAGCAGTTCTTC.

J is TRBJ1-2 and V is TRBV7-6, with D tentatively TRBD1 (5 bases). Germline CDR1 reads SGHVS; CDR2 reads FNYEAQ. This CDR3 spans 16 amino acids. The V end was cut by 1 base, the J end by 5 bases, with 17 bases between. The CDR3 here is CASSLGGGTGVYGYTF. The CDR3, as DNA: TGTGCCAGCAGCTTAGGGGGCGGAACAGGAGTATATGGCTACACCTTC.

The V call is TRBV7-3, the J call TRBJ2-2; unclear D gene. CDR1 and CDR2 (germline): SGHTA, FQGTGA. The CDR3 covers 15 residues. Trimming shortened V by 3 bases and J by 6 bases, and 14 bases separated the two germline ends. CDR3 bases: TGTGCCAGCAGCTTCCAGTCCCGGCAGGCCGGGGAGCTGTTTTTT. Translating gives CASSFQSRQAGELFF. Variable domain in full (rest from reference TRBV7-3 and TRBJ2-2): GAGVSQTPSNKVTEKGKYVELRCDPISGHTALYWYRQSLGQGPEFLIYFQGTGAADDSGLPNDRFFAVRPEGSVSTLKIQRTERGDSAVYLCASSFQSRQAGELFFGEGSRLTVL.

The V call is TRBV19, the J call TRBJ1-1; D might be TRBD1 (5 bases). Trimming shortened V by 8 bases and J by 1 base, and 17 bases separated the two germline ends. The CDR3 totals 15 residues. Germline CDR1 LNHDA, CDR2 SQIVND (reference sequence). In DNA form, the CDR3 reads TGTGCCAGTCGTAGGGCGGCCAGGGAGAACACTGAAGCTTTCTTT. The encoded protein is CASRRAARENTEAFF.

V is TRBV28 and J is TRBJ1-1; 9 nucleotides agree with TRBD1. The V segment lost 4 bases and the J segment 6 bases; nucleotides outside the gene matches: 9. The CDR3 length is 15 residues. Germline V CDR1 and CDR2: MDHEN, SYDVKM. CDR3 in DNA: TGTGCCAGCAGTTACGTACGGACAGGGGTATCTGAAGCTTTCTTT. It is translated as CASSYVRTGVSEAFF.

V and J are TRBV11-2 and TRBJ2-3; D uncertain. Germline V gives CDR1 SGHAT, CDR2 FQNNGV. The CDR3 covers 16 residues. V lost 5 bases and J lost 0, with 15 bases in between. CDR3 nucleotides: TGTGCCAGCAGCCCCTCCCCGGCGGAGAGCACAGATACGCAGTATTTT. As protein: CASSPSPAESTDTQYF.

This clone has just one count. The CDR3 here is CASSLQGNEQFF. The CDR3 coding sequence is TGCGCCAGCAGCTTACAGGGGAATGAGCAGTTCTTC. The rearrangement links TRBV5-1 to TRBJ2-1; 7 bases fit TRBD1. V gave up 2 bases and J gave up 7 bases; unmatched junction bases: 0. CDR3 length: 12 amino acids. The V gene's germline CDR1 is SGHRS and CDR2 YFSETQ.

This clone appeared a few times. The chain recombines TRBV10-3 with TRBJ2-7; the D gene is possibly TRBD1 (5 bases). CDR3 length equals 13 residues. Per germline, CDR1 ENHRY and CDR2 SYGVKD. V was clipped by 3 bases and J by 2 bases, with 8 bases between them. This CDR3 is CAISDLGPYEQYF. The CDR3 DNA sequence: TGTGCCATCAGTGACTTGGGGCCCTACGAGCAGTACTTC.